This TCR beta chain was retrieved from a study of blood T cell repertoires in COVID-19 (dated by TCRdb to 2020 to 2021). Context from the whole study: Collaborator samples came from the United States, Italy and Spain and covered acute and convalescent phases of COVID-19. The repertoires were released in a freely available public database intended as a resource for research on the immune response to SARS-CoV-2. The dataset comprised deeply sampled blood TCRbeta repertoires from subjects exposed to, actively infected with, or recovered from COVID-19. The prospective study material was composed of cDNA or gDNA derived from T cells, B-cell-depleted T cells, or PBMCs. Where available, HLA class I and class II types were taken from metadata supplied by the sample provider and were not determined by assay-based typing. The sample metadata nearly always contained a de-identified subject ID, COVID-19 status, age in years and sex. The samples were drawn from two sources: the first 160 participants of the ongoing ImmuneRACE study, and fewer than 1,500 subjects contributed by 6 global collaborators.

Each collaborating institution followed its own protocols to collect whole blood in K2EDTA tubes. Collaborator samples were shipped for TCRbeta analysis as frozen whole blood, isolated PBMCs, or DNA extracted from either sample type. Findings and caveats that apply to the study as a whole: The quantity of clinical and demographic metadata differed by source and by participant and was supplied without curation.

TCRbeta CDR3 regions were amplified from genomic DNA by means of the immunoSEQ Assay, a bias-controlled multiplex PCR. The paper's processing steps were these. The number of nucleated cells in each sample was estimated by amplification of reference gene primers within the assay. To quantify the absolute abundance of each unique TCRbeta CDR3 rearrangement, sequence reads were collapsed and filtered. For each sample, productive Simpson clonality was calculated as the square root of Simpson's diversity index across productive rearrangements. Entries here come from immuneACCESS through TCRdb and include only in-frame sequences with V and J called. Some clones fail to appear in such tables; in the studies checked, an unresolved V gene covers under half of the shortfall, and the cause of the remainder is unknown. V, J and clone size reflect that table, while D and trimming were determined from the DNA. The sample contains roughly 60,000 clones, around 90% of them found a single time. The ten largest clones capture about a tenth of the sample.

V and J are truncated by 5 bases and 4 bases respectively, leaving an intervening sequence of 15 bases. CDR1 and CDR2 are drawn from the germline V gene: SGHTA, FQGNSA. The CDR3 starts with the cysteine, ends with the phenylalanine, and has 15 residues. Only CDR3 DNA remains: 45 bases, in frame from the first base. In regard to this clone: What this receptor recognizes is not known. No much larger clone is present one base from it, and per-base qualities are unavailable.

The V gene is TRBV7-2 and the J gene is TRBJ2-1, with the D gene not confidently named. Material: peripheral blood. This TCR was recovered from a human donor with acute or convalescent COVID-19. The donor label of this sample is uncertain. CDR3 reads: CASSRSSAVYNEQFF. At the DNA level, the sequence is TGTGCCAGCAGCCGCAGCAGCGCGGTTTACAATGAGCAGTTCTTC.